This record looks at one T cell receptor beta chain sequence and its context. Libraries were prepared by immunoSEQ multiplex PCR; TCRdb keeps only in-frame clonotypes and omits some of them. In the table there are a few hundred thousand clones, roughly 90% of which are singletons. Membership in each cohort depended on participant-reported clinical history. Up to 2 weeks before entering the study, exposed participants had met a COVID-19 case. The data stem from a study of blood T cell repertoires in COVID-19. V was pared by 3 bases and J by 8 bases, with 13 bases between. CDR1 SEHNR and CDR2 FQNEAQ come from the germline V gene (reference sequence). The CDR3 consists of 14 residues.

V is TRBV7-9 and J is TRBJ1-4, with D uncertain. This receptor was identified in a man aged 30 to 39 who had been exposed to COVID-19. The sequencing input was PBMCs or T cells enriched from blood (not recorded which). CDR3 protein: CASSFWGDGEKLFF. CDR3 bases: TGTGCCAGCAGCTTTTGGGGAGACGGGGAAAAACTGTTTTTT. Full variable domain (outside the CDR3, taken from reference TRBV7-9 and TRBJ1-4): DTGVSQNPRHKITKRGQNVTFRCDPISEHNRLYWYRQTLGQGPEFLTYFQNEAQLEKSRLLSDRFSAERPKGSFSTLEIQRTEQGDSAMYLCASSFWGDGEKLFFGSGTQLSVL.